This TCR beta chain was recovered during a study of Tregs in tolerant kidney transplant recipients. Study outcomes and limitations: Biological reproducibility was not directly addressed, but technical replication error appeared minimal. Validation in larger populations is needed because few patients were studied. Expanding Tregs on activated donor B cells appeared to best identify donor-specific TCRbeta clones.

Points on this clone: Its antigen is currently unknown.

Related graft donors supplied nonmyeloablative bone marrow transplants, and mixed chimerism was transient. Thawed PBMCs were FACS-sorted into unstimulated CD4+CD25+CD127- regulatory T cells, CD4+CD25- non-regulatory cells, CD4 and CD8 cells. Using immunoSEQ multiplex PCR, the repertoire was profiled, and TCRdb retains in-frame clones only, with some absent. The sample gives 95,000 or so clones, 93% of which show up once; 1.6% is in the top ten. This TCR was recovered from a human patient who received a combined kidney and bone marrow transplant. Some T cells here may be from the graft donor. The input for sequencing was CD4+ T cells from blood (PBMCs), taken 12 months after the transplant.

CDR3 in DNA: TGTGCCAGCACCATGTATAGCGGGGGGGGGACAGATACGCAGTATTTT. Translated: CASTMYSGGGTDTQYF. The rearrangement links TRBV7-2 to TRBJ2-3, with 11 positions matching TRBD2. Germline CDR1 is SGHTA and CDR2 is FQGNSA. The CDR3 spans 16 residues. Germline trimming cut 7 bases from V and 3 bases from J; bases unmatched to any gene: 9. Supplemented by reference TRBV7-2 and TRBJ2-3, the full variable domain reads GAGVSQSPSNKVTEKGKDVELRCDPISGHTALYWYRQSLGQGLEFLIYFQGNSAPDKSGLPSDRFSAERTGGSVSTLTIQRTQQEDSAVYLCASTMYSGGGTDTQYFGPGTRLTVL.